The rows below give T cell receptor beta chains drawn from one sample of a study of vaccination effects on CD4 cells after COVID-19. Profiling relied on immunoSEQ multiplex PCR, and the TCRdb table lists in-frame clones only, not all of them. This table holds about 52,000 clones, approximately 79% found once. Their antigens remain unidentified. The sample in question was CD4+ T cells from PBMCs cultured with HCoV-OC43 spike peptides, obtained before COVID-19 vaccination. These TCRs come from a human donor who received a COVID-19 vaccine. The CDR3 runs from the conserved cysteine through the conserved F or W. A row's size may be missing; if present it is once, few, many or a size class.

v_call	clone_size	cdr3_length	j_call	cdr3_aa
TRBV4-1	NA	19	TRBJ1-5	CASSQESVRASPLNQPQHF
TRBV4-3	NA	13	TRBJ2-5	CASSQDYGETQYF
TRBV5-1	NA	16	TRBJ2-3	CASSLARGSSTDTQYF
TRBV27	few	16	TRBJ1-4	CASSWDRLATNEKLFF
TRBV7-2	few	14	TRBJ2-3	CASSLGDTTDTQYF
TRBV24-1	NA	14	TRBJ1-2	CATSPGQGSNGYTF
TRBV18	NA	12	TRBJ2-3	CASSPYTDTQYF
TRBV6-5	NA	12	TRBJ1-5	CASSYSRGPQHF
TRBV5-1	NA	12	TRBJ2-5	CASSWDQETQYF
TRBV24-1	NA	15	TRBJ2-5	CATSLTSGVQETQYF
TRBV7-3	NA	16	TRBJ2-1	CASSLYGSSSYNEQFF
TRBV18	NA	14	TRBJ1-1	CASSPRLSNTEAFF
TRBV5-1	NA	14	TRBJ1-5	CASSLDQGVAPQHF
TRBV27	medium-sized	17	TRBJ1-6	CASSFWGVAGGNSPLHF
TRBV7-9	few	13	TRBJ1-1	CASSLTANTEAFF
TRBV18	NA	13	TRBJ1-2	CASSEGQVYGYTF
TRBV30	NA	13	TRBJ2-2	CAWRPGSAGELFF
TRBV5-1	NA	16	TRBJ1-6	CASSLAEDGPNSPLHF
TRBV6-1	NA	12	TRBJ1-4	CASSSGTGSMFF
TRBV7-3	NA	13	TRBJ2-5	CASSSGSQDTQYF
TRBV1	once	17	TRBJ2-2	CTSSQYKAGANTGELFF
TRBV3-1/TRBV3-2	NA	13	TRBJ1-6	CASSLRVGSPLHF
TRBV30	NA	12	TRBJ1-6	CAWGRRNSPLHF
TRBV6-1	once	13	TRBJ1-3	CASSEIPGLTIYF
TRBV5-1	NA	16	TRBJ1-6	CASSLVPGATNSPLHF
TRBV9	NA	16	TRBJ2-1	CASSVEGQGDHNEQFF
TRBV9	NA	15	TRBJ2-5	CASSVAGQGAETQYF
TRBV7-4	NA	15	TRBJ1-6	CASSKPYRGGSPLHF
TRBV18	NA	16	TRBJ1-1	CASSPRPEARITEAFF